These 30 T cell receptor beta chains came from one sample sequenced in a study of OX40 agonist ivuxolimab in advanced cancers. The protocol was immunoSEQ multiplex PCR, while the TCRdb copy is restricted to in-frame clones and leaves out a portion. The table has some 68,000 clones, 65% to 90% seen once; the top ten hold about 1.5%. Source: CD4+ or CD8+ T cells sorted from blood, taken in a trial of the OX40 agonist ivuxolimab. The receptors were sampled from an adult with an advanced solid tumor such as melanoma, head and neck, liver or kidney cancer.

The chain recombines TRBV25-1 with TRBJ2-6, with 9 bases matching TRBD1. V shed 8 bases, J shed 0 bases, and the junction held 8 bases outside the gene matches. The germline CDR1 and CDR2 sequences are MGHDK and SYGVNS. The CDR3 length is 17 residues. The CDR3, as DNA: TGTGCCAGCGGGGGGACAGGGCCCTTCTCTGGGGCCAACGTCCTGACTTTC. It is translated as CASGGTGPFSGANVLTF.

The chain couples TRBV2 to TRBJ1-6; a weak D match, TRBD1 (5 bases). Germline CDR1 reads SNHLY; CDR2 reads FYNNEI. This CDR3 is 14 amino acids long. The V gene lost 6 bases and the J gene lost 13 bases, with 19 bases spanning the gap. The CDR3 coding sequence is TGTGCCAGCAGCGGGGACCCGGCCCCTTCGCCCCTCCACTTT. Protein sequence: CASSGDPAPSPLHF.

In this sample, this clone turned up a few times. CDR3 sequence: CASSPGTGRGNEAFF. The CDR3, as DNA: TGTGCCAGCTCACCCGGGACAGGGCGCGGGAATGAAGCTTTCTTT. The V gene is TRBV18, the J gene TRBJ1-1, with TRBD1 matching over 9 bases. This CDR3 comprises 15 residues. After removal of 3 bases from V and 7 bases from J, the junction contained 9 bases not matched to a gene. Germline V gives CDR1 KGHSH, CDR2 LQKENI.

This clone was detected only once. The chain is built from TRBV9 and TRBJ2-5, with D tentatively TRBD2 (6 bases). Germline values: CDR1 SGDLS, CDR2 YYNGEE. The CDR3 has 15 residues. V gave up 0 bases and J gave up 5 bases, with 14 bases separating them. In DNA form, the CDR3 reads TGTGCCAGCAGCGTAGATTGGACTAACTACGAGACCCAGTACTTC. Amino acid sequence: CASSVDWTNYETQYF. Supplemented by reference TRBV9 and TRBJ2-5, the full variable domain reads DSGVTQTPKHLITATGQRVTLRCSPRSGDLSVYWYQQSLDQGLQFLIQYYNGEERAKGNILERFSAQQFPDLHSELNLSSLELGDSALYFCASSVDWTNYETQYFGPGTRLLVL.

The rearrangement uses TRBV28 and TRBJ1-1, with 7 bases identical to TRBD1. Looked up from germline, CDR1 is MDHEN and CDR2 is SYDVKM. V shed 4 bases and J 4 bases; nucleotides not matched to a gene: 6. The CDR3 sequence is 14 residues long. The CDR3 is CASSSQGGPTEAFF. The CDR3 DNA reads as TGTGCCAGCAGTTCTCAGGGGGGACCCACTGAAGCTTTCTTT.

This chain links TRBV5-1 with TRBJ2-1; TRBD1 matches at 8 bases. The CDR3 loop spans 19 amino acids. Germline assignment: CDR1 SGHRS and CDR2 YFSETQ. After removal of 4 bases from V and 0 bases from J, the junction contained 15 bases not matched to a gene. CDR3: CASSDPPGQALSSYNEQFF. CDR3 nucleotide sequence: TGCGCCAGCAGCGATCCCCCGGGACAGGCTCTTAGCTCCTACAATGAGCAGTTCTTC. Full variable domain (remainder filled in from reference TRBV5-1 and TRBJ2-1): KAGVTQTPRYLIKTRGQQVTLSCSPISGHRSVSWYQQTPGQGLQFLFEYFSETQRNKGNFPGRFSGRQFSNSRSEMNVSTLELGDSALYLCASSDPPGQALSSYNEQFFGPGTRLTVL.

This chain connects TRBV7-2 to TRBJ1-5, with 8 nucleotides matching TRBD1. The CDR3 sequence is 15 residues long. CDR1 and CDR2 from the germline V gene are SGHTA and FQGNSA. J gave up 4 bases and V 6 bases, and 8 bases lay outside the gene matches. CDR3 DNA sequence: TGTGCCAGCAGTTTGGACAGGGTAAGAAATCAGCCCCAGCATTTT. It specifies CASSLDRVRNQPQHF. The variable domain in full, with the rest retrieved from reference TRBV7-2 and TRBJ1-5, is GAGVSQSPSNKVTEKGKDVELRCDPISGHTALYWYRQSLGQGLEFLIYFQGNSAPDKSGLPSDRFSAERTGGSVSTLTIQRTQQEDSAVYLCASSLDRVRNQPQHFGDGTRLSIL.

The chain employs TRBV5-1 and TRBJ2-3; D might be TRBD2 (6 bases). Trimming cost V 3 bases and J 1 base, with 9 bases left between them. The CDR3 loop spans 14 amino acids. Germline-derived CDR1 and CDR2 are SGHRS and YFSETQ. CDR3 sequence (DNA): TGCGCCAGCAGCTCCGGGACTGGCACAGATACGCAGTATTTT. It translates to CASSSGTGTDTQYF.

This clone was recorded once. V usage is TRBV7-9 and J usage is TRBJ2-3; 8 bases map to TRBD1. The CDR3 extends over 15 amino acids. V was clipped by 8 bases and J by 1 base; unmatched bases: 8. Germline CDR1 is SEHNR and CDR2 is FQNEAQ (reference sequence). Here the CDR3 DNA reads TGTGCCAGCGCCTACCGGGGACAGGGCACAGATACGCAGTATTTT. Translating gives CASAYRGQGTDTQYF.

This clone was observed a single time. V gene TRBV27 combines with J gene TRBJ2-3; D assignment may be TRBD1 or TRBD2 (5 bases each). Germline V gives CDR1 MNHEY, CDR2 SMNVEV (reference sequence). The V end lost 2 bases, the J end lost 1 base, and 16 bases lay between the germline ends. CDR3 length: 17 amino acids. In nucleotides, the CDR3 is TGTGCCAGCAGTTTAGACCGGGACCCCGGGGGCACAGATACGCAGTATTTT. Encoded protein: CASSLDRDPGGTDTQYF.

This sequence joins TRBV5-1 and TRBJ1-2; 10 bases are a match to TRBD1. From germline, CDR1 is SGHRS and CDR2 YFSETQ. The CDR3 extends over 14 amino acids. V trimming: 5 bases; J trimming: 7 bases; junction bases outside the gene matches: 8. The CDR3 here is CASRRTGGEFGYTF. The CDR3 nucleotides read TGCGCCAGCAGACGGACAGGGGGGGAGTTTGGCTACACCTTC.

The chain is built from TRBV6-1 and TRBJ1-2; 8 bases align to TRBD1. Germline trimming cut 8 bases from V and 8 bases from J; bases unmatched to any gene: 10. The CDR3 length is 13 residues. The germline V gene encodes CDR1 MNHNS and CDR2 SASEGT. The CDR3 bases are TGTGCCAGCGGGCTCAGGGGGCAGGAAGGCTACACCTTC. This gives the protein CASGLRGQEGYTF.

The chain joins TRBV7-8 to TRBJ1-2; perhaps TRBD1 as D (5 bases). Germline CDR1 and CDR2: SGHVS and FQNEAQ. Trimming left V 2 bases short and J 2 bases short, with 21 bases between. This CDR3 spans 18 amino acids. CDR3 residues: CASSLYGTNPTFNYGYTF. CDR3 sequence (DNA): TGTGCCAGCAGCTTATATGGGACCAATCCAACCTTCAACTATGGCTACACCTTC.

The chain combines TRBV2 with TRBJ1-3, with 7 bases fitting TRBD1. The CDR3 contains 17 residues. The trim removed 6 bases at V and 0 bases at J, leaving 11 bases unmatched. Germline CDR1 is SNHLY and CDR2 is FYNNEI. The CDR3 protein is CASRPRQGLSSGNTIYF. The DNA of the CDR3 is TGTGCCAGCAGACCCAGACAGGGCCTAAGCTCTGGAAACACCATATATTTT.

V is TRBV14 and J is TRBJ2-7; no clear D gene. V shed 2 bases and J shed 3 bases, with 8 bases lying between them. The CDR3 has 13 amino acids. Germline V gene lookup returns CDR1 SGHDN and CDR2 FVKESK. The CDR3 loop reads CASSQWNRYEQYF. CDR3 bases: TGTGCCAGCAGCCAATGGAACCGCTACGAGCAGTACTTC.

The genes are TRBV6-1 and TRBJ1-1; D not resolved. In germline, CDR1 is MNHNS, CDR2 SASEGT. The V end was cut by 8 bases, the J end by 0 bases, with 13 bases between. The CDR3 contains 14 residues. CDR3 nucleotides: TGTGCCAGCGCCCTTTCCAGCATGAACACTGAAGCTTTCTTT. Encoded protein: CASALSSMNTEAFF.

The rearrangement uses TRBV7-8 and TRBJ2-7; D tentatively fits TRBD1 or TRBD2 (5 bases each). Germline CDR1 and CDR2: SGHVS and FQNEAQ. V lost 1 base and J lost 4, with 11 bases in between. The CDR3 runs to 14 residues. The CDR3 DNA follows: TGTGCCAGCAGCTTAGAGGGGACGGTATACGAGCAGTACTTC. The encoded protein is CASSLEGTVYEQYF.

J is TRBJ2-5 and V is TRBV5-1; 8 positions match TRBD1. Trimming cost V 1 base and J 5 bases; bases outside gene matches: 4. CDR1 SGHRS and CDR2 YFSETQ come from the germline V gene. CDR3 length: 14 residues. The CDR3 region is CASSLRQGKETQYF. Here the CDR3 DNA reads TGCGCCAGCAGCTTGAGACAGGGGAAGGAGACCCAGTACTTC.

V usage is TRBV19 and J usage is TRBJ1-5, with D maybe TRBD1 (6 bases). In germline, CDR1 is LNHDA, CDR2 SQIVND (reference sequence). V was cut by 0 bases and J by 3 bases, with 9 bases left in between. The CDR3 totals 15 residues. Here the CDR3 DNA reads TGTGCCAGTAGTATAGATCCAGGGGACAATCAGCCCCAGCATTTT. The encoded protein is CASSIDPGDNQPQHF.

This sequence joins TRBV19 and TRBJ2-7; the match to TRBD1 covers 11 bases. Germline values: CDR1 LNHDA, CDR2 SQIVND (reference sequence). V lost 4 bases, J lost 1 base, and 6 bases stayed unmatched. The CDR3 length is 16 residues. The CDR3 loop is CASSTQRDRGSYEQYF. CDR3 DNA sequence: TGTGCCAGTAGTACCCAAAGGGACAGGGGGTCCTACGAGCAGTACTTC.

J is TRBJ1-5 and V is TRBV6-1, with 11 nucleotides matching TRBD1. V lost 6 bases to trimming and J lost 5 bases; unmatched junction nucleotides: 6. The CDR3 is made up of 15 amino acids. The germline V gene has CDR1 MNHNS and CDR2 SASEGT. In nucleotides, the CDR3 is TGTGCCAGCAGAGGGACAGGGGGAGATCATCAGCCCCAGCATTTT. Protein product: CASRGTGGDHQPQHF.

This chain uses TRBV7-6 with TRBJ1-5, with 7 bases identical to TRBD1. Germline V gene lookup returns CDR1 SGHVS and CDR2 FNYEAQ. V was clipped by 5 bases and J by 8 bases; unmatched bases: 18. This CDR3 has 17 amino acids. The CDR3 protein is CASSPRGGKTGRKPQHF. CDR3 DNA: TGTGCCAGCAGCCCTAGGGGGGGAAAGACAGGGAGAAAGCCCCAGCATTTT. The full variable domain, with the rest looked up from reference TRBV7-6 and TRBJ1-5, is GAGVSQSPRYKVTKRGQDVALRCDPISGHVSLYWYRQALGQGPEFLTYFNYEAQQDKSGLPNDRFSAERPEGSISTLTIQRTEQRDSAMYRCASSPRGGKTGRKPQHFGDGTRLSIL.

The genes are TRBV5-4 and TRBJ2-6; 7 nucleotides agree with TRBD1. Germline CDR1 SGHNT, CDR2 YYREEE (reference sequence). The trim removed 4 bases at V and 0 bases at J, leaving 10 bases unmatched. The CDR3 is made up of 18 amino acids. The CDR3 DNA follows: TGTGCCAGCAGCGGCATCAGGGGGATAAGCTCTGGGGCCAACGTCCTGACTTTC. As protein: CASSGIRGISSGANVLTF.

The chain carries TRBV7-2 and TRBJ2-1; 11 bases align to TRBD1. Germline CDR1 reads SGHTA; CDR2 reads FQGNSA. This CDR3 spans 15 amino acids. Trimming cost V 0 bases and J 10 bases; bases outside gene matches: 5. The CDR3 reads CASSLAGQGVGEQFF. The CDR3 nucleotides read TGTGCCAGCAGCTTAGCGGGACAGGGGGTGGGGGAGCAGTTCTTC.

This clone was counted between two and nine times. The J gene is TRBJ2-2, the V gene TRBV29-1; D could derive from TRBD1 or TRBD2 (5 bases each). The germline CDR1 and CDR2 sequences are SQVTM and ANQGSEA. The CDR3 extends over 14 amino acids. V shed 7 bases and J shed 1 base, with 13 bases lying between them. This CDR3 is CSAEGTGNTGELFF. The CDR3 DNA reads as TGCAGCGCCGAAGGGACGGGGAACACCGGGGAGCTGTTTTTT.

This chain uses TRBV6-5 with TRBJ1-2, with 7 bases aligning to TRBD1. The CDR3 is made up of 13 amino acids. V lost 2 bases, J lost 7 bases, and 4 bases stayed unmatched. Germline values: CDR1 MNHEY, CDR2 SVGAGI. CDR3 nucleotide sequence: TGTGCCAGCAGTTACAGGGGGCGGAGTGGCTACACCTTC. Translating it yields CASSYRGRSGYTF.

This clone was recorded a few times. The chain recombines TRBV9 with TRBJ1-1, with a weak D call TRBD1 (6 bases). Trimming took 4 bases from V and 8 from J, leaving 12 bases between them. Germline V gene data show CDR1 as SGDLS and CDR2 as YYNGEE. The length of the CDR3 is 12 residues. The CDR3 reads CASSLTQGEAFF. CDR3 coding DNA: TGTGCCAGCAGCCTGACACAGGGAGAAGCTTTCTTT.

This chain connects TRBV2 to TRBJ1-1; unclear D gene. The CDR3 contains 13 residues. Germline V gene sequence: CDR1 SNHLY, CDR2 FYNNEI. The V gene lost 6 bases and the J gene lost 4 bases, with 12 bases spanning the gap. The CDR3 is CASRPTLGTEAFF. The CDR3 nucleotides read TGTGCCAGCAGACCTACCCTGGGCACTGAAGCTTTCTTT.

J is TRBJ1-2 and V is TRBV18, with 12 bases fitting TRBD1. The V gene's germline CDR1 is KGHSH and CDR2 LQKENI. The V segment lost 6 bases and the J segment 5 bases; nucleotides outside the gene matches: 4. This CDR3 has 14 amino acids. This CDR3 reads CASSPGQGAYGYTF. DNA for the CDR3: TGTGCCAGCTCCCCGGGACAGGGGGCTTATGGCTACACCTTC.

The chain carries TRBV5-1 and TRBJ2-5; D is possibly TRBD1 or TRBD2 (6 bases each). V gave up 0 bases and J gave up 5 bases, with 14 bases separating them. Germline V CDR1 and CDR2: SGHRS, YFSETQ. The CDR3 spans 15 residues. The CDR3 spells CASSLGGGRLETQYF. Written as DNA, the CDR3 is TGCGCCAGCAGCTTGGGTGGGGGGCGCCTCGAGACCCAGTACTTC. Supplemented by reference TRBV5-1 and TRBJ2-5, the full variable domain reads KAGVTQTPRYLIKTRGQQVTLSCSPISGHRSVSWYQQTPGQGLQFLFEYFSETQRNKGNFPGRFSGRQFSNSRSEMNVSTLELGDSALYLCASSLGGGRLETQYFGPGTRLLVL.